This T cell receptor beta chain was recorded in a study of T cell clones after liver transplantation. Sequencing used immunoSEQ multiplex PCR; TCRdb keeps in-frame clones, though not all of them. This sample has 99,000 or so clones; around 86% occur once, and the top ten carry about 0.89%. Germline CDR1 is GTSNPN and CDR2 is SVGIG (reference sequence). Trimming took off 5 bases at V and 5 bases at J, with 17 bases between the two ends. CDR3 length: 14 amino acids. Only a few counts were recorded for this clone. This sequence joins TRBV30 and TRBJ2-3, with TRBD1 as a possible D gene (6 bases). This receptor was obtained from a human donor who received a liver transplant. Source: CD4+ T cells from blood, taken before liver transplant. CDR3 DNA sequence: TGTGCCTGGGACCCCCTGGGCAGGGGAGATACGCAGTATTTT. This encodes CAWDPLGRGDTQYF.